This TCR beta chain is drawn from a study of T cells in Graves' hyperthyroidism and ophthalmopathy. Study-wide findings and caveats: Ophthalmopathy was separated from stable hyperthyroidism by a 13 V-J model. Most thyroid-expanded clonotypes above 0.001 were also found in blood.

This clonotype has a count of ten or more. The antigen is unknown. There were TCR beta CDR3 regions amplified from RNA transcripts. During a first-round RT-PCR of the TCR CDR3, the HTBI primer set was used. Using its own MiXCR run on the multiplex PCR reads, TCRdb lists one record per CDR3 protein. This sample has 460,000 or so distinct CDR3 sequences, with approximately 14% found just once. The diagnostic basis comprised clinical symptoms, serum thyroxine and TRAb, thyroid ultrasound and orbital computed tomography. The PBMCs studied were ones that came from 10 ml fresh peripheral blood. The source material was blood. The clonotype comes from a woman in her late teens or twenties with Graves' hyperthyroidism.

CDR3 amino acids: CASGLSGAGAEAFF. DNA of the CDR3: TGTGCTAGTGGTTTGTCAGGGGCCGGGGCTGAAGCTTTCTTT. The rearrangement links TRBV12-5 to TRBJ1-1, with TRBD1 as a possible D gene (6 bases). This CDR3 region has 14 residues. Deletions cut 2 bases from V and 6 bases from J, with 13 bases between. From germline, CDR1 is LGHNT and CDR2 FRNRAP.